This record covers a single T cell receptor beta chain. Measured with immunoSEQ multiplex PCR; TCRdb has only the in-frame clones, and not every one. The sample includes 650,000 to 800,000 clones, over 55% of them seen just once. CDR3 size: 16 residues. Trimming left V 3 bases short and J 0 bases short, with 13 bases between. Germline V gene sequence: CDR1 SGHRS, CDR2 YFSETQ. This sample was taken from a study of shared clonotypes between healthy human individuals. The TCR sequence derives from a woman aged 30 to 39 in good health. V usage is TRBV5-1 and J usage is TRBJ2-4; D remains unclear. Material: memory CD4+ T cells sorted from blood. Subset noted: CD45RA-negative fraction. CDR3 residues: CASSSAVSLAKNIQYF. The DNA of the CDR3 is TGCGCCAGCAGCTCAGCCGTGTCCCTAGCCAAAAACATTCAGTACTTC.